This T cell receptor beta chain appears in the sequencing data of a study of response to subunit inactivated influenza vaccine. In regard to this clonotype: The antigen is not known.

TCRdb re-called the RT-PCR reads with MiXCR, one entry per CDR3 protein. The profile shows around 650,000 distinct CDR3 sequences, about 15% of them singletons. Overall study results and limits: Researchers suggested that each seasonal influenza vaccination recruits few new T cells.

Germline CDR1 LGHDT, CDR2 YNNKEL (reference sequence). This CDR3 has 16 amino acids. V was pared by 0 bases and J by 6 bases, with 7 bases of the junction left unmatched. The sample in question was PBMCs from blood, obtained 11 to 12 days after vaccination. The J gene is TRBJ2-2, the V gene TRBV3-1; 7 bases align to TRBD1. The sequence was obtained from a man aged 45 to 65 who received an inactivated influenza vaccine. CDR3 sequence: CASSQDRGNFPGELFF. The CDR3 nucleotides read TGTGCCAGCAGCCAAGACAGGGGGAATTTTCCCGGGGAGCTGTTTTTT.